Included here is one T cell receptor (beta chain) sequence, with context. The antigen is unknown. The V end was cut by 3 bases, the J end by 7 bases, with 12 bases between. The length of the CDR3 is 13 residues. CDR1 SNHLY and CDR2 FYNNEI come from the germline V gene. This specimen comes from a study of OX40 agonist ivuxolimab in advanced cancers. Study-wide context: Patients received ivuxolimab, an agonistic anti-OX40 (CD134) antibody. General study results and limits: Some nonresponders additionally presented with little normalized T-cell clonal expansion.

Sampling of blood occurred at baseline, cycle 4 day 1, and cycle 7 day 1. Repertoires were generated with immunoSEQ multiplex PCR, while TCRdb's copy carries only in-frame clones and drops some. The profile shows around 77,000 clones, under 90% of them singletons. Sample: CD4+ or CD8+ T cells sorted from blood, taken in a trial of the OX40 agonist ivuxolimab. The chain joins TRBV2 to TRBJ2-5; D uncertain. This TCR was sampled from an adult with an advanced solid tumor such as melanoma, head and neck, liver or kidney cancer. The CDR3 coding sequence is TGTGCCAGCAGTGACCCTAGAGGTGGGACCCAGTACTTC. Translating gives CASSDPRGGTQYF.